Frequency places the clone carrying this T cell receptor beta chain as large. No antigen is known for it. The sample is drawn from a study of CD8 T cells in cerebrospinal fluid in Alzheimer's disease. Whole-study results and caveats: Versus healthy subjects, Alzheimer's patients more often had clones of at least 3%.

Germline values: CDR1 DFQATT, CDR2 SNEGSKA (reference sequence). This CDR3 has 14 residues. Using the 10x single-cell sequencing reads, TCRdb records one entry per CDR3 protein without DNA. Recorded for this sample: 1,100 to 1,500 distinct CDR3 sequences. This clonotype was sampled from a human donor with mild cognitive impairment. The J gene is TRBJ1-5, the V gene TRBV20-1; TCRdb calls TRBD1, which cannot be checked without DNA. Material: cerebrospinal fluid. The CDR3: CSASLGRINQPQHF.